This T cell receptor beta chain was found in a study of CD8+ T cells in alopecia areata. Study at large: Patients received oral tofacitinib, 5 to 10 mg twice daily, for moderate-to-severe alopecia areata. General study results and limits: More clonal than normal scalp was lesional scalp, particularly alopecia totalis/universalis.

Treatment in this sample: oral pan-JAK inhibitor, 5-10 mg twice daily. T lymphocytes (CD4+ and CD8+) were sorted from PBMCs. Isolated RNA was reverse transcribed into cDNA used as the sequencing template. Only in-frame clones appear in the TCRdb table, and some are missing; sequencing was by immunoSEQ multiplex PCR. The repertoire holds 170,000 or so clones, roughly 50% seen once, with around 12% in the top ten. As to this clone: As yet, its antigen is unknown.

Germline V gives CDR1 PRHDT, CDR2 FYEKMQ (reference sequence). The junction had 6 bases not matched to a gene; V was cut back by 3 bases and J by 6 bases. The CDR3 consists of 14 residues. The V call is TRBV13, the J call TRBJ2-7, with 9 positions matching TRBD1. The source is a human donor with alopecia areata. This specimen was CD8+ T cells sorted from blood, taken at week 24, from a patient treated with tofacitinib. Written as DNA, the CDR3 is TGTGCCAGCAGCTTGCCGGGACAGGGTTCCGAGCAGTACTTC. It is translated as CASSLPGQGSEQYF.